The 13 T cell receptor beta chains in this list originate from one sample, sequenced in a study of cytomegalovirus exposure and HLA in healthy donors. Method: immunoSEQ multiplex PCR; TCRdb's copy keeps in-frame clones and lacks some. The sample holds about 250,000 clones, 80% to 90% seen once. The sequenced sample consisted of PBMCs. The receptors stem from a man between 18 and 35 years old in good health and CMV-seronegative.

V is TRBV25-1 and J is TRBJ1-6, with D possibly matching TRBD1 (5 bases). Germline loops: CDR1 MGHDK, CDR2 SYGVNS. CDR3 length: 18 amino acids. The ends were cut back, 4 bases at V and 7 bases at J, with 23 bases in the middle. The CDR3 DNA follows: TGTGCCAGCAGTGGGTCGGTGCAGGGAACCTTTAGGAATTCACCCCTCCACTTT. This encodes CASSGSVQGTFRNSPLHF.

The chain joins TRBV28 to TRBJ2-7; perhaps TRBD1 as D (5 bases). The CDR3 spans 14 residues. The germline gives CDR1 MDHEN, CDR2 SYDVKM. Trimming left V 11 bases short and J 5 bases short, with 22 bases between. CDR3 sequence (DNA): TGTGCCGCAAGGGGCGTGCGTGCAGGCCACGAGCAGTACTTC. Translated: CAARGVRAGHEQYF.

V and J are TRBV27 and TRBJ1-5; 7 bases are a match to TRBD1. CDR3 length equals 13 residues. The ends lost 5 bases at V and 7 bases at J; junction bases unmatched: 5. In germline, CDR1 is MNHEY, CDR2 SMNVEV (reference sequence). The CDR3 is CASSQDRVQPQHF. DNA of the CDR3: TGTGCCAGCAGTCAAGACAGGGTCCAGCCCCAGCATTTT.

The rearrangement joins TRBV14 to TRBJ1-6, with TRBD1 matching over 8 bases. The CDR3 loop spans 16 amino acids. Trimming at V came to 0 bases and at J to 8 bases, leaving 6 bases not matched to a gene. In germline, CDR1 is SGHDN, CDR2 FVKESK. The chain's CDR3 is CASSQDVGQGDSPLHF. CDR3 nucleotide sequence: TGTGCCAGCAGCCAAGATGTAGGACAGGGCGATTCACCCCTCCACTTT.

V usage is TRBV5-4 and J usage is TRBJ1-2; D call uncertain. The germline V and J ends were trimmed by 3 bases and 7 bases, with 7 bases remaining between them. This CDR3 has 11 amino acids. Germline lookup yields CDR1 SGHNT and CDR2 YYREEE (reference sequence). CDR3 nucleotides: TGTGCCAGCAGCTCGGACTCTGGCTACACCTTC. This encodes CASSSDSGYTF.

The V call is TRBV5-4, the J call TRBJ2-5, with TRBD2 as a possible D gene (6 bases). This CDR3 has 15 amino acids. Trimming pared 5 bases from V and 5 bases from J, leaving 19 bases between. Looked up from germline, CDR1 is SGHNT and CDR2 is YYREEE (reference sequence). Written as DNA, the CDR3 is TGTGCCAGCAGGCGACTGACTAGTTCACAGGAGACCCAGTACTTC. Translation: CASRRLTSSQETQYF.

This chain uses TRBV5-6 with TRBJ1-4; D is possibly TRBD1 (6 bases). Germline assignment: CDR1 SGHDT and CDR2 YYEEEE. This CDR3 is 14 amino acids long. Deletions cut 5 bases from V and 0 bases from J, with 8 bases between. The CDR3 is CASRKGATNEKLFF. CDR3 sequence (DNA): TGTGCCAGCAGGAAGGGGGCAACTAATGAAAAACTGTTTTTT.

This chain connects TRBV7-3 to TRBJ2-1; 8 bases align to TRBD2. CDR1 is SGHTA and CDR2 is FQGTGA in the germline V gene. The J segment lost 5 bases and the V segment lost 4 bases, leaving 4 bases of the junction unmatched. This CDR3 region has 14 residues. CDR3 DNA sequence: TGTGCCAGCAGCTCCCTCGGGGGGGACAATGAGCAGTTCTTC. Translating gives CASSSLGGDNEQFF. The full variable domain, rest sourced from reference TRBV7-3 and TRBJ2-1, is GAGVSQTPSNKVTEKGKYVELRCDPISGHTALYWYRQSLGQGPEFLIYFQGTGAADDSGLPNDRFFAVRPEGSVSTLKIQRTERGDSAVYLCASSSLGGDNEQFFGPGTRLTVL.

The CDR3 here is CASSLGTDRSYEQYF. CDR3 in DNA: TGTGCCAGCAGTTTGGGGACAGATAGGTCCTACGAGCAGTACTTC. The chain recombines TRBV6-5 with TRBJ2-7, with TRBD1 matching 7 bases. This CDR3 has 15 amino acids. Germline values: CDR1 MNHEY, CDR2 SVGAGI. V was pared by 4 bases and J by 1 base, with 7 bases of the junction left unmatched.

CDR3 DNA: TGTGCCAGCAGCGTAACCGGGACAGAAACCTACGAGCAGTACTTC. This encodes CASSVTGTETYEQYF. The chain links TRBV7-2 to TRBJ2-7; 7 bases map to TRBD1. Germline-derived CDR1 and CDR2 are SGHTA and FQGNSA. There are 15 residues in the CDR3. After removal of 5 bases from V and 2 bases from J, the junction contained 9 bases not matched to a gene.

This clone was recorded only once. This chain links TRBV12-5 with TRBJ1-5; D possibly corresponds to TRBD1 (6 bases). CDR1 LGHNT and CDR2 FRNRAP come from the germline V gene. This CDR3 is 15 amino acids long. With 7 bases removed from V and 3 bases from J, the gap between germline ends came to 16 bases. CDR3 in DNA: TGTGCTAGTGCCCCGGGCGGGGGCCTCAATCAGCCCCAGCATTTT. This codes for CASAPGGGLNQPQHF.

The V call is TRBV5-5, the J call TRBJ2-7; 10 bases line up with TRBD2. The V and J ends lost 5 bases and 2 bases, in that order; junction bases with no gene match: 10. Germline V gene sequence: CDR1 SGHKS, CDR2 YYEKEE (reference sequence). The CDR3 length is 16 residues. In DNA form, the CDR3 reads TGTGCCAGCAGGAGAACCGGGACTAGCGCCGCCTACGAGCAGTACTTC. It is translated as CASRRTGTSAAYEQYF.

The chain joins TRBV4-3 to TRBJ2-3; 8 nucleotides line up with TRBD2. Trimming at V came to 2 bases and at J to 2 bases, leaving 3 bases not matched to a gene. CDR3 length: 15 amino acids. Germline V CDR1 and CDR2: LGHNA, YSLEER. The CDR3 sequence is CASSQLAGFTDTQYF. CDR3 in DNA: TGCGCCAGCAGCCAATTAGCGGGGTTCACAGATACGCAGTATTTT.